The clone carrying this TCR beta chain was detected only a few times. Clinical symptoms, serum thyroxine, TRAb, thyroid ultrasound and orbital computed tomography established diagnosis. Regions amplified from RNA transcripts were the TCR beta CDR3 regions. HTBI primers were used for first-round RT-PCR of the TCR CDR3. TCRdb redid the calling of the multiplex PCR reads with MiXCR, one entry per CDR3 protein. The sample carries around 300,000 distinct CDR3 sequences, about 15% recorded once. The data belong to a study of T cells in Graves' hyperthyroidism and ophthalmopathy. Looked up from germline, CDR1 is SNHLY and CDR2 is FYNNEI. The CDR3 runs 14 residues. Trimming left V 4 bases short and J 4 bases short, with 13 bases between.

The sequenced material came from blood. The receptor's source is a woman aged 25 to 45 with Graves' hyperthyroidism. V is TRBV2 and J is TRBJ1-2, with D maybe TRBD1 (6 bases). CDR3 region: CASSARTAAYGYTF. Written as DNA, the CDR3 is TGTGCCAGCAGTGCCAGGACAGCAGCCTATGGCTACACCTTC.